This T cell receptor (beta chain) is drawn from a study of blood T cell repertoires in COVID-19 (dated by TCRdb to the early 2020s). Regarding the research as a whole: Samples from collaborators originated in the United States, Italy and Spain and spanned both the acute and convalescent phases of COVID-19. The material from the prospective study consisted of cDNA or gDNA derived from T cells, B-cell-depleted T cells, or PBMCs. The dataset comprised deeply sampled blood TCRbeta repertoires from subjects exposed to, actively infected with, or recovered from COVID-19. A freely available public database, intended as a resource for researchers studying the immune response to SARS-CoV-2, is where the repertoires were released. Samples came from the ongoing ImmuneRACE study (first 160 participants) plus 1,254 subjects from 6 global collaborators. Nearly every sample came with metadata listing a de-identified subject ID, COVID-19 status, age in years and sex. Where available, HLA class I and class II types were obtained from metadata supplied by the sample provider rather than from assay-based typing.

V is cut by 5 bases and J by 2 bases, and the space between the germline ends is 12 bases. The germline V gene gives CDR1 as KGHDR and CDR2 as SFDVKD. From cysteine to phenylalanine, the CDR3 is 15 amino acids long. The read is trimmed to its CDR3 DNA, 45 bases read in frame from base 1. Collaborating institutions collected whole blood in K2EDTA tubes following their own protocols. Collaborator samples were shipped for TCRbeta analysis as frozen whole blood, isolated PBMCs, or DNA extracted from either sample type. TCRbeta CDR3 regions were amplified from genomic DNA using the immunoSEQ Assay, a bias-controlled multiplex PCR. The original methods were these. Nucleated cell counts per sample were estimated from amplification of reference gene primers within the assay. To quantify the absolute abundance of each unique TCRbeta CDR3 rearrangement, sequence reads were collapsed and filtered. For each sample, productive Simpson clonality was calculated by taking the square root of Simpson's diversity index across productive rearrangements. In TCRdb, the immuneACCESS table is reduced to in-frame sequences with V and J assigned. These tables do not hold every clone; where another copy was compared, an unresolved V gene accounts for under half, and the others remain unexplained. The V and J calls and the clone size are those of that table, but D and trimming were determined from the DNA. The sample table records approximately 260,000 clones; approximately 82% of these occur just once. The ten largest account for 4.9% of the sample.

Paper-wide results and their limitations: The amount of clinical and demographic metadata varied by source and participant and was provided uncurated.

Notes on this clone: Its recognized antigen is unknown. Base qualities are not recorded, but no much larger clone differs from it by a single base.

Sequencing was done on a sample of peripheral blood. The sequence was obtained from a woman older than 75 with active or convalescent COVID-19. The chain was built from TRBV24-1 and TRBJ1-5, with a tentative D gene TRBD1 over 5 matching bases. CDR3 protein: CATSGGGERNQPQHF. In nucleotide form, the sequence is TGTGCCACCAGTGGGGGGGGTGAGCGCAATCAGCCCCAGCATTTT.